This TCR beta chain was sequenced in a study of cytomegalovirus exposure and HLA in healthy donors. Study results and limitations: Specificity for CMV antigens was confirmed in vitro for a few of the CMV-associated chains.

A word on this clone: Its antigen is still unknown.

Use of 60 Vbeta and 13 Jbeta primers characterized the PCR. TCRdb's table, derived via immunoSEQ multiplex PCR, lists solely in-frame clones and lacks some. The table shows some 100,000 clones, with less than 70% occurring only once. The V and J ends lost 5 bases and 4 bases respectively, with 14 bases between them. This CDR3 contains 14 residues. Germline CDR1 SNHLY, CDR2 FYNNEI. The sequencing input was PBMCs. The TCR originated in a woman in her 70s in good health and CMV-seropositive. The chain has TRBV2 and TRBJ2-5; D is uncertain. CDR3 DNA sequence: TGTGCCAGCAGTTCAGGTGCCTTGGGAGAGACCCAGTACTTC. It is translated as CASSSGALGETQYF.